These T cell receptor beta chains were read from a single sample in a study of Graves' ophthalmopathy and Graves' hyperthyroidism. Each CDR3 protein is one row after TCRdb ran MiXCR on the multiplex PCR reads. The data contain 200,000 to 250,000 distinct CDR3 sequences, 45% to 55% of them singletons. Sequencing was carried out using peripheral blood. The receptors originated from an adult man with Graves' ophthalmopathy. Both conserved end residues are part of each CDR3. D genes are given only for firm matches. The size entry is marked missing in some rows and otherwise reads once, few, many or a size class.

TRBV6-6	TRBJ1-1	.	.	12	CASRVQGSEAFF	TGTGCCAGCAGGGTACAGGGTAGTGAAGCTTTCTTT
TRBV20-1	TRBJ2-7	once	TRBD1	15	CRPGVGTGGAYEQYF	TGCAGGCCAGGGGTGGGGACAGGGGGCGCGTACGAGCAGTACTTC
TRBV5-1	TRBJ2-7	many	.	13	CASSLWQGREQYF	TGCGCCAGCAGCTTGTGGCAGGGTCGAGAGCAGTACTTC
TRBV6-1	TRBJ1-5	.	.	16	CASSESGGGSGQPQHF	TGCGCCAGCAGTGAGTCGGGAGGAGGATCAGGTCAGCCCCAGCATTTT
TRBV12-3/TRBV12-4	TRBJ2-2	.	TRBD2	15	CASSPGLAEAGELFF	TGTGCCAGCAGCCCCGGACTAGCGGAGGCCGGGGAGCTGTTTTTT
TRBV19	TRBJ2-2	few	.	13	CASSLDGTGELFF	TGTGCCAGTAGTCTCGACGGCACCGGGGAGCTGTTTTTT
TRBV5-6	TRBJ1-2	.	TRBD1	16	CASSFSRQGGNYGYTF	TGTGCCAGCAGCTTCAGCCGACAGGGAGGAAACTATGGCTACACCTTC
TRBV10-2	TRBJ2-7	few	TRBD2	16	CASSESWASGYIEWYF	TGCGCCAGCAGTGAGTCGTGGGCTAGCGGTTATATTGAGTGGTACTTC
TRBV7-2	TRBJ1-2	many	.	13	CASSLGGNYGYTF	TGTGCCAGCAGCTTAGGGGGGAATTATGGCTACACCTTC
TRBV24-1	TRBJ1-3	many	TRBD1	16	CATSDPGTGYGNTIYF	TGTGCCACCAGTGACCCCGGGACAGGGTACGGAAACACCATATATTTT
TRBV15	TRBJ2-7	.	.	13	CATSSRTRYEQYF	TGTGCCACCAGCTCTCGAACCAGATACGAGCAGTACTTC
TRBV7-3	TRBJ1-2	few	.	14	CASSLGLRAYGYTF	TGTGCCAGCAGCTTAGGGTTAAGGGCCTATGGCTACACCTTC
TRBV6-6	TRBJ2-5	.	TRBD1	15	CASSGQGGGLETQYF	TGTGCCAGCAGTGGACAGGGAGGAGGTCTGGAGACCCAGTACTTC
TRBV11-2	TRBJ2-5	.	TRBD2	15	CASSWGGSGQETQYF	TGTGCCAGCAGCTGGGGGGGGAGCGGCCAAGAGACCCAGTACTTC
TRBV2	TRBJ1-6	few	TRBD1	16	CASSNTFPGGNSPLHF	TGTGCCAGCAGTAATACCTTCCCAGGGGGCAATTCACCCCTCCACTTT
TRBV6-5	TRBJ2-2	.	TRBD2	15	CATVELAGGVGELFF	TGTGCCACCGTCGAACTAGCGGGGGGAGTCGGGGAGCTGTTTTTT
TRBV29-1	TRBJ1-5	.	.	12	CSSLEGHKPQHF	TGCAGCAGTTTAGAGGGTCATAAGCCCCAGCATTTT
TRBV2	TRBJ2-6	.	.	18	CASSERSGWRTGANVLTF	TGTGCCAGCAGTGAACGTTCGGGGTGGAGGACCGGGGCCAACGTCCTGACTTTC
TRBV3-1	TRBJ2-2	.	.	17	CASSQDERFPSTGELFF	TGTGCCAGCAGCCAAGACGAGAGGTTTCCTAGCACCGGGGAGCTGTTTTTT
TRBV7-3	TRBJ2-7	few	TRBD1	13	CASSLTDRGEQYF	TGTGCCAGCAGCTTAACGGACAGGGGCGAGCAGTACTTC
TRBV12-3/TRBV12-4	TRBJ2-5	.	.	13	CASSSPGLETQYF	TGTGCCAGCAGTTCTCCGGGACTCGAGACCCAGTACTTC
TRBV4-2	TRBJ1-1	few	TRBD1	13	CASSPGGWTEAFF	TGTGCCAGCAGCCCAGGGGGATGGACTGAAGCTTTCTTT
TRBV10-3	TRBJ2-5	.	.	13	CASRMTGQETQYF	TGTGCCAGCAGAATGACAGGCCAAGAGACCCAGTACTTC
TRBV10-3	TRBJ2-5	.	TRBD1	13	CAIRTGQWETQYF	TGTGCCATCAGGACAGGGCAATGGGAGACCCAGTACTTC
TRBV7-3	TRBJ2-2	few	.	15	CASSPPELLTGELFF	TGTGCCAGCAGCCCGCCGGAACTCCTAACGGGGGAGCTGTTTTTT
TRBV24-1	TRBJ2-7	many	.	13	CATSVSGNYEQYF	TGTGCCACCAGTGTGTCGGGGAATTACGAGCAGTACTTC
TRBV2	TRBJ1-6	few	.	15	CASSERGLHNSPLHF	TGTGCCAGCAGTGAAAGAGGACTGCATAATTCACCCCTCCACTTT
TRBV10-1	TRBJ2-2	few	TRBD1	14	CASRGQGMSGELFF	TGCGCCAGCCGGGGACAGGGGATGTCCGGGGAGCTGTTTTTT
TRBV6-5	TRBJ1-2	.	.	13	CASSYSALGGYTF	TGTGCCAGCAGTTACTCGGCCCTGGGCGGCTACACCTTC
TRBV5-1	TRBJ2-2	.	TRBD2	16	CASSSGLAANTGELFF	TGCGCCAGCAGCTCAGGACTAGCGGCAAACACCGGGGAGCTGTTTTTT
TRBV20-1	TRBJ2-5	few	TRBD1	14	CSAPGDRGQETQYF	TGCAGTGCCCCCGGGGACAGGGGCCAAGAGACCCAGTACTTC
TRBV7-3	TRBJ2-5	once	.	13	CASRQGAGGTQYF	TGTGCCAGCAGACAGGGTGCCGGTGGGACCCAGTACTTC
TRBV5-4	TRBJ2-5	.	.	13	CASSFSTEETQYF	TGTGCCAGCAGCTTTTCCACAGAAGAGACCCAGTACTTC
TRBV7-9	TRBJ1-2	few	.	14	CASSPDGYPYGYTF	TGTGCCAGCAGTCCGGATGGGTACCCCTATGGCTACACCTTC
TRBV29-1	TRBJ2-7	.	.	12	CSVEEADTEQYF	TGCAGCGTTGAAGAGGCGGACACCGAGCAGTACTTC
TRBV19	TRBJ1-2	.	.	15	CASSPGSGSRYGYTF	TGTGCCAGTAGTCCCGGGTCGGGGAGTCGCTATGGCTACACCTTC
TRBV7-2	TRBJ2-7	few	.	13	CASSLERTYEQYF	TGTGCCAGCAGCTTGGAACGGACCTACGAGCAGTACTTC
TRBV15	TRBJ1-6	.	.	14	CATSRDQDVQGIHF	TGTGCCACCAGCAGAGATCAGGATGTGCAGGGTATACACTTT
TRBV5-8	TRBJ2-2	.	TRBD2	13	CASSLRREGELSF	TGTGCCAGCAGTTTGCGGCGGGAGGGGGAGCTGTCTTTT
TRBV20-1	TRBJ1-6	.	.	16	CSARDWLELNNSPLHF	TGCAGTGCTAGAGATTGGCTGGAGCTAAATAATTCACCCCTCCACTTT